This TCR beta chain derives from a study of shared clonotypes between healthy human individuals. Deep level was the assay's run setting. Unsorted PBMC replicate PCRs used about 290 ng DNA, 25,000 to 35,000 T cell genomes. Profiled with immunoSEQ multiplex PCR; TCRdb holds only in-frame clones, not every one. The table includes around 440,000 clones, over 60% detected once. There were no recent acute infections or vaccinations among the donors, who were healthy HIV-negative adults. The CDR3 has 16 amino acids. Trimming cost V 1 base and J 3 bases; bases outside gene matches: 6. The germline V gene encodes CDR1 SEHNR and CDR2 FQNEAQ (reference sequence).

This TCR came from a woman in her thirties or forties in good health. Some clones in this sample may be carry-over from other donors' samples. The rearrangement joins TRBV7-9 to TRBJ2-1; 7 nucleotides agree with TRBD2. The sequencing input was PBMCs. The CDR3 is CASSLDAGVIYNEQFF. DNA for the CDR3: TGTGCCAGCAGCTTAGATGCGGGAGTAATCTACAATGAGCAGTTCTTC.